This T cell receptor beta chain comes out of a study of T cell responses to AZD1222 COVID-19 vaccine. The table came from immunoSEQ multiplex PCR; TCRdb's copy has only in-frame clones and leaves some out. The data hold roughly 140,000 clones, with about nine tenths observed a single time. CDR3 length: 17 amino acids. The germline gives CDR1 KGHSH, CDR2 LQKENI. J gave up 0 bases and V 8 bases, and 6 bases lay outside the gene matches. The source is an adult who received the AZD1222 COVID-19 vaccine. The chain couples TRBV18 to TRBJ2-6, with 11 bases matching TRBD1. The sample consisted of peripheral blood, taken 28 days after the second AZD1222 dose. CDR3 protein: CASLGQGALSGANVLTF. The CDR3 coding sequence is TGTGCCAGCCTCGGACAGGGGGCTCTCTCTGGGGCCAACGTCCTGACTTTC.